The 30 T cell receptor beta chains in this list originate from one sample, sequenced in a study of blood T cell repertoires in COVID-19. The assay was immunoSEQ multiplex PCR, and TCRdb's table has in-frame clones only and misses some. Among roughly 99,000 clones listed, around 90% were seen once. Sequenced sample: peripheral blood. These receptor sequences come from a man aged 45-65 years with COVID-19, enrolled during active disease.

The gene calls are TRBV7-8 and TRBJ2-7, with D perhaps matching TRBD2 (6 bases). V was trimmed by 1 base and J by 2 bases, leaving 12 bases between them. Germline V gives CDR1 SGHVS, CDR2 FQNEAQ. This CDR3 is built from 15 residues. CDR3 protein: CASSLVASGAYEQYF. Here the CDR3 DNA reads TGTGCCAGCAGCTTAGTGGCCTCGGGGGCCTACGAGCAGTACTTC. Complete variable domain (other parts from reference TRBV7-8 and TRBJ2-7): GAGVSQSPRYKVAKRGQDVALRCDPISGHVSLFWYQQALGQGPEFLTYFQNEAQLDKSGLPSDRFFAERPEGSVSTLKIQRTQQEDSAVYLCASSLVASGAYEQYFGPGTRLTVT.

The chain carries TRBV15 and TRBJ2-7; 8 nucleotides line up with TRBD1. V shed 3 bases and J 0 bases; nucleotides not matched to a gene: 10. From germline, CDR1 is LNHNV and CDR2 YYDKDF (reference sequence). CDR3 length: 17 amino acids. As DNA, the CDR3 is TGTGCCACCAGCAGCGGGTCAGGGGGCAAGGGCTCCTACGAGCAGTACTTC. It is translated as CATSSGSGGKGSYEQYF.

The chain employs TRBV28 and TRBJ1-5; D possibly corresponds to TRBD1 (6 bases). The germline V gene encodes CDR1 MDHEN and CDR2 SYDVKM. The CDR3 loop spans 15 amino acids. Trimming took 7 bases from V and 4 from J, leaving 17 bases between them. The CDR3 loop reads CASNKQGKMNQPQHF. CDR3 nucleotides: TGTGCCAGCAACAAACAGGGTAAGATGAATCAGCCCCAGCATTTT.

The chain joins TRBV20-1 to TRBJ2-3, with 8 bases fitting TRBD1. CDR3 length: 14 amino acids. V dropped 3 bases and J dropped 0; count of bases not matched to a gene: 2. CDR1 is DFQATT, CDR2 SNEGSKA, per germline (reference sequence). The CDR3 bases are TGCAGTGCTAGTAGGACAGGGAGCACAGATACGCAGTATTTT. It translates to CSASRTGSTDTQYF.

The chain employs TRBV6-4 and TRBJ1-6, with D possibly TRBD1 on 5 matching bases. Deletions cut 0 bases from V and 13 bases from J, with 19 bases between. CDR1 MRHNA and CDR2 SNTAGT come from the germline V gene. This CDR3 comprises 16 residues. The CDR3 here is CASSDSEGHFENPLHF. The CDR3 coding sequence is TGTGCCAGCAGTGACTCGGAGGGGCACTTTGAAAATCCCCTCCACTTT.

The chain recombines TRBV5-1 with TRBJ2-1; TRBD1 aligns across 9 bases. With V trimmed by 4 bases and J by 2 bases, 4 bases remained unmatched. Per the germline V gene, CDR1 is SGHRS and CDR2 is YFSETQ. This CDR3 has 15 residues. CDR3 loop: CASSKGQGPYNEQFF. The CDR3 bases are TGCGCCAGCAGCAAGGGACAGGGTCCCTACAATGAGCAGTTCTTC.

This clone was recorded a few times. This chain uses TRBV29-1 with TRBJ1-1, with 7 bases matching TRBD1. The germline V gene has CDR1 SQVTM and CDR2 ANQGSEA. The CDR3 sequence is 13 residues long. V lost 7 bases, J lost 1 base, and 6 bases stayed unmatched. CDR3 amino acids: CSGTGQANTEAFF. CDR3 bases: TGCAGCGGGACCGGACAGGCGAACACTGAAGCTTTCTTT.

The chain uses TRBV19 and TRBJ2-3; 13 bases are a match to TRBD2. J gave up 5 bases and V 5 bases, and 19 bases lay outside the gene matches. From germline, CDR1 is LNHDA and CDR2 SQIVND (reference sequence). This CDR3 has 20 amino acids. The CDR3 loop is CASSPGILAGGPRTGDTQYF. The DNA for the CDR3 is TGTGCCAGTAGTCCAGGCATACTAGCGGGGGGGCCAAGGACCGGAGATACGCAGTATTTT.

The J gene is TRBJ2-5, the V gene TRBV7-2, with D perhaps matching TRBD1 (5 bases). The CDR3 consists of 12 residues. Germline V gene sequence: CDR1 SGHTA, CDR2 FQGNSA. Trimming pared 2 bases from V and 6 bases from J, leaving 7 bases between. The CDR3 loop reads CASSLRGQTQYF. CDR3 nucleotides: TGTGCCAGCAGCTTAAGGGGCCAGACCCAGTACTTC.

The V call is TRBV6-2 or TRBV6-3, the J call TRBJ1-1; D is unresolved. The CDR3 consists of 13 residues. Trimming pared 5 bases from V and 3 bases from J, leaving 10 bases between. Per the germline V gene, CDR1 is MNHEY and CDR2 is SVGEGT. In DNA form, the CDR3 reads TGTGCCAGCAGTGCGATGAGCCACACTGAAGCTTTCTTT. This encodes CASSAMSHTEAFF.

The chain carries TRBV2 and TRBJ2-7, with 7 nucleotides matching TRBD1. The CDR3 covers 13 residues. V lost 7 bases to trimming and J lost 4 bases; unmatched junction nucleotides: 7. Germline lookup yields CDR1 SNHLY and CDR2 FYNNEI. CDR3 amino acids: CASTIGQVYEQYF. CDR3 coding DNA: TGTGCCAGCACCATAGGACAGGTATACGAGCAGTACTTC. Full variable domain (missing parts from reference TRBV2 and TRBJ2-7): EPEVTQTPSHQVTQMGQEVILRCVPISNHLYFYWYRQILGQKVEFLVSFYNNEISEKSEIFDDQFSVERPDGSNFTLKIRSTKLEDSAMYFCASTIGQVYEQYFGPGTRLTVT.

This clone has just one count. The chain joins TRBV10-3 to TRBJ1-2; D call uncertain. The germline V gene has CDR1 ENHRY and CDR2 SYGVKD. CDR3 length equals 15 residues. Trimming removed 2 bases at V and 4 bases at J, with 14 bases between. The CDR3 DNA sequence: TGTGCCATCAGTGAGCGATTTGAGGGAGGCTATGGCTACACCTTC. Protein product: CAISERFEGGYGYTF.

The CDR3 spells CASSGELQETQYF. The CDR3 region has the DNA TGCGCCAGCAGCGGAGAACTACAAGAGACCCAGTACTTC. The V and J genes are TRBV5-1 and TRBJ2-5; D is unresolved. The CDR3 covers 13 residues. Germline-derived CDR1 and CDR2 are SGHRS and YFSETQ. Deletions cut 4 bases from V and 2 bases from J, with 9 bases between.

The chain carries TRBV4-1 and TRBJ2-7; no firm D call. Germline V gene data show CDR1 as MGHRA and CDR2 as YSYEKL. V dropped 1 base and J dropped 6 bases, with 13 bases sitting between them. This CDR3 spans 14 amino acids. The CDR3 loop is CASSQAQSPTEQYF. The CDR3 bases are TGCGCCAGCAGCCAAGCTCAGTCCCCCACCGAGCAGTACTTC.

V and J are TRBV2 and TRBJ1-2, with 7 bases matching TRBD1. J gave up 12 bases and V 5 bases, and 9 bases lay outside the gene matches. Germline V gene sequence: CDR1 SNHLY, CDR2 FYNNEI. This CDR3 comprises 12 residues. The CDR3 DNA reads as TGTGCCAGCAGTCTCTTGGACAGGAAGGACACCTTC. Translation gives CASSLLDRKDTF.

For the CDR3, the DNA is TGTGCCAGCAGTTTACGGGGGGACCGCTCCTACAATGAGCAGTTCTTC. Its protein product is CASSLRGDRSYNEQFF. The gene calls are TRBV27 and TRBJ2-1; 7 bases agree with TRBD2. CDR3 length equals 16 residues. The J segment lost 0 bases and the V segment lost 2 bases, leaving 4 bases of the junction unmatched. Germline V gene data show CDR1 as MNHEY and CDR2 as SMNVEV (reference sequence).

The chain carries TRBV12-3 or TRBV12-4 and TRBJ1-1; TRBD1 might be the D (6 bases). The CDR3 contains 13 residues. V lost 6 bases and J 3 bases, leaving 11 bases between the germline ends. The CDR3 nucleotides are TGTGCCAGCAGGGAACAGGGTGACACTGAAGCTTTCTTT. It yields the protein CASREQGDTEAFF.

The chain recombines TRBV6-6 with TRBJ1-2; tentative D call: TRBD1 (5 bases). The CDR3 is 14 residues long. Germline V CDR1 and CDR2: MNHNY, SVGAGI (reference sequence). V shed 6 bases and J shed 2 bases, with 13 bases lying between them. CDR3 nucleotide sequence: TGTGCCAGCAGCCTCGGGACTGAGAACTATGGCTACACCTTC. It translates to CASSLGTENYGYTF.

The chain employs TRBV7-6 and TRBJ1-1, with D uncertain. Per germline, CDR1 SGHVS and CDR2 FNYEAQ. This CDR3 is built from 15 residues. With 5 bases removed from V and 1 base from J, the gap between germline ends came to 14 bases. CDR3 residues: CASSRAAAKNTEAFF. The CDR3 nucleotides read TGTGCCAGCAGCCGTGCGGCGGCGAAGAACACTGAAGCTTTCTTT.

This rearrangement joins TRBV11-2 to TRBJ1-3, with D hard to call. The germline gives CDR1 SGHAT, CDR2 FQNNGV. There are 15 residues in the CDR3. Deletions cut 2 bases from V and 7 bases from J, with 15 bases between. The DNA of the CDR3 is TGTGCCAGCAGCTTAAGTGATGTACTTTGGAACACCATATATTTT. Its translation is CASSLSDVLWNTIYF.

The count of this clone is one. The chain couples TRBV5-4 to TRBJ2-1; 9 bases match TRBD2. This CDR3 has 15 residues. Germline V lookup: CDR1 SGHNT, CDR2 YYREEE (reference sequence). V shed 5 bases, J shed 8 bases, and the junction held 11 bases outside the gene matches. CDR3: CASRSLGGGADEQFF. Here the CDR3 DNA reads TGTGCCAGCAGATCATTGGGCGGGGGGGCAGATGAGCAGTTCTTC.

The chain recombines TRBV4-3 with TRBJ1-1; D may be TRBD1 (5 bases). This CDR3 is 16 amino acids long. V shed 1 base and J shed 1 base, with 13 bases lying between them. Per germline, CDR1 LGHNA and CDR2 YSLEER. DNA of the CDR3: TGCGCCAGCAGCCAAGGCAGGAACAGGAAGAACACTGAAGCTTTCTTT. Translating it yields CASSQGRNRKNTEAFF.

This chain links TRBV27 with TRBJ2-5, with D possibly being TRBD2 (7 bases). The CDR3 is 16 amino acids. V was pared by 3 bases and J by 5 bases, with 19 bases between. The germline V gene has CDR1 MNHEY and CDR2 SMNVEV (reference sequence). In DNA form, the CDR3 reads TGTGCCAGCAGTTTGGTGGGGGGGCCGAAGATCGAGACCCAGTACTTC. Translation: CASSLVGGPKIETQYF.

This sequence joins TRBV4-1 and TRBJ1-2; TRBD1 aligns across 8 bases. This CDR3 region has 17 residues. CDR1 MGHRA and CDR2 YSYEKL come from the germline V gene. Trimming at V came to 3 bases and at J to 2 bases, leaving 11 bases not matched to a gene. CDR3 in DNA: TGCGCCAGCAGCCACAGATCTCGGGACAGGCAAAACTATGGCTACACCTTC. Its protein is CASSHRSRDRQNYGYTF.

This clone was observed a handful of times. The chain couples TRBV15 to TRBJ1-5; D is undetermined. The germline V and J ends were trimmed by 0 bases and 0 bases, with 6 bases remaining between them. Looked up from germline, CDR1 is LNHNV and CDR2 is YYDKDF (reference sequence). This CDR3 has 15 residues. The CDR3 DNA reads TGTGCCACCAGCAGAGAATCAGATAGCAATCAGCCCCAGCATTTT. Translating it yields CATSRESDSNQPQHF.

The chain carries TRBV18 and TRBJ2-5; D is unclear. There are 16 residues in the CDR3. V lost 0 bases and J 1 base, leaving 12 bases between the germline ends. CDR1 KGHSH and CDR2 LQKENI come from the germline V gene. Here the CDR3 reads CASSPPIQKIQETQYF. CDR3 sequence (DNA): TGTGCCAGCTCACCACCTATTCAGAAGATCCAAGAGACCCAGTACTTC.

J is TRBJ1-1 and V is TRBV2; 8 nucleotides align to TRBD1. The germline V gene encodes CDR1 SNHLY and CDR2 FYNNEI. V was pared by 7 bases and J by 3 bases, with 4 bases of the junction left unmatched. CDR3 length: 13 amino acids. CDR3 protein: CASNQGAHTEAFF. The CDR3 DNA follows: TGTGCCAGCAATCAGGGGGCGCACACTGAAGCTTTCTTT.

The rearrangement joins TRBV2 to TRBJ2-7; D ambiguous. CDR3 length: 14 amino acids. With 4 bases removed from V and 2 bases from J, the gap between germline ends came to 12 bases. The germline V gene has CDR1 SNHLY and CDR2 FYNNEI. CDR3 DNA: TGTGCCAGCAGTGGCGCGTCACTGACCTACGAGCAGTACTTC. Protein product: CASSGASLTYEQYF.

The rearrangement uses TRBV11-2 and TRBJ2-1; D possibly corresponds to TRBD2 (5 bases). Deletions cut 4 bases from V and 5 bases from J, with 18 bases between. This CDR3 comprises 16 residues. The V gene's germline CDR1 is SGHAT and CDR2 FQNNGV. Here the CDR3 DNA reads TGTGCCAGCAGCTCCGGGGTCACTTACTACCACAATGAGCAGTTCTTC. Amino acid sequence: CASSSGVTYYHNEQFF.

The rearrangement joins TRBV7-2 to TRBJ1-2; 7 nucleotides line up with TRBD1. The V segment lost 0 bases and the J segment 3 bases; nucleotides outside the gene matches: 1. Per germline, CDR1 SGHTA and CDR2 FQGNSA. This CDR3 is built from 14 residues. CDR3 amino acids: CASSLAGTDYGYTF. For the CDR3, the DNA is TGTGCCAGCAGCTTAGCCGGGACAGACTATGGCTACACCTTC.